A single sample is the source of the 23 T cell receptor beta chains below, sequenced in a study of shared clonotypes between healthy human individuals. Libraries were prepared by immunoSEQ multiplex PCR; TCRdb keeps only in-frame clonotypes and omits some of them. Here the sample spans 2 million to 2.5 million clones, approximately 90% being singletons. Sequencing used naive CD4+ T cells from PBMCs. Subset given: CD45RA+ positively selected. The receptors were sampled from a man aged 18-30 years in good health. Some clones in this sample may be carry-over from other donors' samples.

This clone has only a few counts. Other DNA sequences in the same sample also yield this CDR3. Here the CDR3 reads CAWSVISGNTIYF. CDR3 in DNA: TGTGCCTGGAGTGTGATCTCTGGAAACACCATATATTTT. V and J are TRBV30 and TRBJ1-3; D not resolved. Trimming left V 0 bases short and J 0 bases short, with 3 bases between. The CDR3 length is 13 residues. Germline values: CDR1 GTSNPN, CDR2 SVGIG (reference sequence).

Of note for this clone: The sample holds other DNA sequences that translate to the same CDR3. V and J are TRBV28 and TRBJ1-4; the D is unclear. Germline assignment: CDR1 MDHEN and CDR2 SYDVKM. The CDR3 has 13 residues. V was cut by 2 bases and J by 5 bases, with 6 bases left in between. The CDR3 spells CASSLPLNEKLFF. Written as DNA, the CDR3 is TGTGCCAGCAGTTTACCACTAAATGAAAAACTGTTTTTT. Combining the CDR3 with reference TRBV28 and TRBJ1-4 gives the whole variable domain DVKVTQSSRYLVKRTGEKVFLECVQDMDHENMFWYRQDPGLGLRLIYFSYDVKMKEKGDIPEGYSVSREKKERFSLILESASTNQTSMYLCASSLPLNEKLFFGSGTQLSVL.

The chain has TRBV9 and TRBJ2-4, with 7 nucleotides matching TRBD2. The J segment lost 0 bases and the V segment lost 3 bases, leaving 9 bases of the junction unmatched. This CDR3 comprises 17 residues. Germline V gene data show CDR1 as SGDLS and CDR2 as YYNGEE. CDR3 residues: CASSASVGGVAKNIQYF. In DNA, the CDR3 is TGTGCCAGCAGCGCGAGCGTTGGGGGGGTAGCCAAAAACATTCAGTACTTC. The full variable domain, with the rest looked up from reference TRBV9 and TRBJ2-4, is DSGVTQTPKHLITATGQRVTLRCSPRSGDLSVYWYQQSLDQGLQFLIQYYNGEERAKGNILERFSAQQFPDLHSELNLSSLELGDSALYFCASSASVGGVAKNIQYFGAGTRLSVL.

On this clone: The same CDR3 also results from other DNA sequences found in this sample. The genes are TRBV5-5 and TRBJ1-2; unclear D gene. The CDR3 is made up of 13 amino acids. V was cut by 1 base and J by 1 base, with 5 bases left in between. Germline V gives CDR1 SGHKS, CDR2 YYEKEE (reference sequence). CDR3 DNA: TGTGCCAGCAGCTTGACAGTTAACTATGGCTACACCTTC. It is translated as CASSLTVNYGYTF.

The V gene is TRBV27, the J gene TRBJ1-6; D unclear. In germline, CDR1 is MNHEY, CDR2 SMNVEV (reference sequence). The CDR3 runs 15 residues. Trimming removed 8 bases at V and 5 bases at J, with 16 bases between. In DNA, the CDR3 is TGTGCCAGCGGTCGCCCGAAGCTAAATAATTCACCCCTCCACTTT. Translation: CASGRPKLNNSPLHF.

As to this clone: In the same sample, other DNA sequences code for this CDR3. This rearrangement joins TRBV28 to TRBJ2-7; D is perhaps TRBD2 (6 bases). Deletions cut 9 bases from V and 2 bases from J, with 11 bases between. CDR3 size: 12 residues. Germline V gene sequence: CDR1 MDHEN, CDR2 SYDVKM. The CDR3 sequence: CASRLGPYEQYF. The CDR3 region has the DNA TGTGCCAGTCGACTAGGACCCTACGAGCAGTACTTC.

The chain links TRBV9 to TRBJ2-1, with 9 bases matching TRBD1. The CDR3 runs to 14 residues. J gave up 7 bases and V 3 bases, and 5 bases lay outside the gene matches. In germline, CDR1 is SGDLS, CDR2 YYNGEE. The chain's CDR3 is CASSATGTGNEQFF. In nucleotides, the CDR3 is TGTGCCAGCAGCGCGACCGGGACAGGGAATGAGCAGTTCTTC.

The chain has TRBV29-1 and TRBJ1-1; TRBD1 matches 8 bases. Looked up from germline, CDR1 is SQVTM and CDR2 is ANQGSEA. Trimming removed 5 bases from V and 10 bases from J; junction bases left unmatched: 3. The CDR3 contains 10 residues. This CDR3 reads CSVMTGVAFF. CDR3 in DNA: TGCAGCGTTATGACAGGGGTAGCTTTCTTT. Together with reference TRBV29-1 and TRBJ1-1, the CDR3 gives the full variable domain: SAVISQKPSRDICQRGTSLTIQCQVDSQVTMMFWYRQQPGQSLTLIATANQGSEATYESGFVIDKFPISRPNLTFSTLTVSNMSPEDSSIYLCSVMTGVAFFGQGTRLTVV.

This chain uses TRBV11-2 with TRBJ2-5, with D uncertain. The CDR3 length is 12 residues. The germline V gene encodes CDR1 SGHAT and CDR2 FQNNGV. The V gene lost 6 bases and the J gene lost 4 bases, with 9 bases spanning the gap. The CDR3 sequence is CASSQSSETQYF. The CDR3 DNA reads as TGTGCCAGCAGTCAATCGTCAGAGACCCAGTACTTC.

This chain joins TRBV11-3 and TRBJ2-7; D perhaps matches TRBD2 (6 bases). This CDR3 contains 15 residues. V was pared by 9 bases and J by 7 bases, with 25 bases between. CDR1 and CDR2 from the germline V gene are SGHNT and YENEEA. Here the CDR3 DNA reads TGTGCCAGGGGGGGACCGGCGAGAATGCCGGGTGAGCAGTACTTC. The encoded protein is CARGGPARMPGEQYF.

The V and J genes are TRBV18 and TRBJ2-5, with 9 bases identical to TRBD2. Germline V lookup: CDR1 KGHSH, CDR2 LQKENI. J gave up 5 bases and V 3 bases, and 4 bases lay outside the gene matches. The CDR3 covers 14 residues. CDR3 protein: CASSPREGRETQYF. The CDR3 nucleotides read TGTGCCAGCTCACCGCGGGAGGGCCGCGAGACCCAGTACTTC.

The gene calls are TRBV5-1 and TRBJ2-1; 9 bases line up with TRBD2. The germline gives CDR1 SGHRS, CDR2 YFSETQ. Trimming at V came to 4 bases and at J to 7 bases, leaving 12 bases not matched to a gene. The CDR3 spans 16 residues. The CDR3 protein is CASSTTGTSFVNEQFF. CDR3 DNA: TGCGCCAGCAGCACCACCGGGACTAGCTTTGTGAATGAGCAGTTCTTC.

This sequence joins TRBV5-4 and TRBJ1-1; 7 nucleotides line up with TRBD1. V shed 4 bases, J shed 3 bases, and the junction held 9 bases outside the gene matches. CDR1 SGHNT and CDR2 YYREEE come from the germline V gene (reference sequence). CDR3 length equals 15 residues. The CDR3, as DNA: TGTGCCAGCAGCACTCGACAGGGCTCGGACACTGAAGCTTTCTTT. Its protein product is CASSTRQGSDTEAFF.

In regard to this clone: This sample includes further DNA sequences coding for the same CDR3. V gene TRBV2 combines with J gene TRBJ1-4; D unresolved. CDR1 and CDR2 (germline): SNHLY, FYNNEI. This CDR3 contains 14 residues. V was trimmed by 0 bases and J by 4 bases, leaving 6 bases between them. The CDR3 region is CASSEARGNEKLFF. For the CDR3, the DNA is TGTGCCAGCAGTGAAGCGCGCGGTAATGAAAAACTGTTTTTT.

This clone was counted a few times. V usage is TRBV7-2 and J usage is TRBJ2-3; D is undetermined. CDR1 and CDR2 (germline): SGHTA, FQGNSA. The CDR3 is 18 residues long. V was cut by 4 bases and J by 2 bases, with 22 bases left in between. CDR3 sequence: CASSSPLIGLQTTDTQYF. The CDR3 nucleotides read TGTGCCAGCAGCTCCCCTCTAATCGGGCTACAGACCACAGATACGCAGTATTTT.

The gene calls are TRBV18 and TRBJ2-2; D might be TRBD1 or TRBD2, each matching 5 bases. Germline CDR1 is KGHSH and CDR2 is LQKENI. V was cut by 2 bases and J by 0 bases, with 10 bases left in between. This CDR3 spans 16 amino acids. Here the CDR3 reads CASSPSGTANTGELFF. In DNA, the CDR3 is TGTGCCAGCTCACCATCCGGGACCGCGAACACCGGGGAGCTGTTTTTT.

Regarding this clone: Different DNA sequences within this sample yield the same CDR3. This chain uses TRBV25-1 with TRBJ2-7; perhaps TRBD1 as D (5 bases). Trimming took off 4 bases at V and 3 bases at J, with 7 bases between the two ends. The CDR3 is 12 amino acids. In germline, CDR1 is MGHDK, CDR2 SYGVNS. The CDR3 DNA reads as TGTGCCAGCAGTGGGCAGGGCTACGAGCAGTACTTC. It codes for CASSGQGYEQYF.

In the case of this clone: A much larger clone sits a single nucleotide away, making a read error possible. The sample holds other DNA sequences that translate to the same CDR3. The V and J genes are TRBV18 and TRBJ2-3; D not resolved. The V gene's germline CDR1 is KGHSH and CDR2 LQKENI. The CDR3 has 12 amino acids. V was cut by 4 bases and J by 0 bases, with 2 bases left in between. For the CDR3, the DNA is TGTGCCAGCTCACGTAGCACAGATACGCAGTATTTT. It codes for CASSRSTDTQYF.

The chain links TRBV19 to TRBJ1-1; 8 positions match TRBD1. V was pared by 1 base and J by 4 bases, with 5 bases of the junction left unmatched. CDR3 length: 15 residues. Germline CDR1 reads LNHDA; CDR2 reads SQIVND (reference sequence). DNA of the CDR3: TGTGCCAGTAGTATAGTCCAGGGGGCGGGCACTGAAGCTTTCTTT. Translation gives CASSIVQGAGTEAFF.

The chain couples TRBV28 to TRBJ1-4, with D hard to call. The CDR3 is 12 amino acids. Germline-derived CDR1 and CDR2 are MDHEN and SYDVKM. Trimming took off 8 bases at V and 3 bases at J, with 7 bases between the two ends. CDR3 residues: CASRGPNEKLFF. For the CDR3, the DNA is TGTGCCAGCCGGGGTCCTAATGAAAAACTGTTTTTT. The variable domain in full, completed from reference TRBV28 and TRBJ1-4, reads DVKVTQSSRYLVKRTGEKVFLECVQDMDHENMFWYRQDPGLGLRLIYFSYDVKMKEKGDIPEGYSVSREKKERFSLILESASTNQTSMYLCASRGPNEKLFFGSGTQLSVL.

V is TRBV18 and J is TRBJ2-3; TRBD1 is a possible D gene (5 bases). Germline-derived CDR1 and CDR2 are KGHSH and LQKENI. The CDR3 extends over 17 amino acids. Trimming removed 3 bases from V and 1 base from J, with 17 bases in between. This CDR3 is CASSPYLGQGRTDTQYF. CDR3 sequence (DNA): TGTGCCAGCTCACCCTACCTGGGGCAGGGCCGCACAGATACGCAGTATTTT.

The J gene is TRBJ2-2, the V gene TRBV27; 7 nucleotides align to TRBD2. Per germline, CDR1 MNHEY and CDR2 SMNVEV (reference sequence). Trimming cost V 3 bases and J 2 bases; bases outside gene matches: 9. This CDR3 is built from 17 residues. CDR3 nucleotide sequence: TGTGCCAGCAGTTTGGGAGGGAGGTCTTCTAACACCGGGGAGCTGTTTTTT. It codes for CASSLGGRSSNTGELFF.

The chain carries TRBV28 and TRBJ2-7; TRBD1 agrees at 7 bases. With 2 bases clipped from V and 0 bases from J, the junction kept 4 bases outside the gene matches. CDR3 length equals 15 residues. The germline V gene has CDR1 MDHEN and CDR2 SYDVKM. In nucleotides, the CDR3 is TGTGCCAGCAGTTTAATGGGACAGCTCTCCTACGAGCAGTACTTC. Encoded protein: CASSLMGQLSYEQYF.